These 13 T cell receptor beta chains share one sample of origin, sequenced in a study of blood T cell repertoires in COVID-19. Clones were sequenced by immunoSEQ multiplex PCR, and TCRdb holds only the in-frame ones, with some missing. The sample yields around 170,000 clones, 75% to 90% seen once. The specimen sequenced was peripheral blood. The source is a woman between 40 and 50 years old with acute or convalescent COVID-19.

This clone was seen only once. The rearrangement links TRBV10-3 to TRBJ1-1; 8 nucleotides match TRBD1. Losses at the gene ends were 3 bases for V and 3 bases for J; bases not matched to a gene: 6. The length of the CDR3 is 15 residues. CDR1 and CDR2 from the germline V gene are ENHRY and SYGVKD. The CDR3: CAISDLTGEHTEAFF. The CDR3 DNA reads TGTGCCATCAGTGACTTGACAGGGGAGCACACTGAAGCTTTCTTT.

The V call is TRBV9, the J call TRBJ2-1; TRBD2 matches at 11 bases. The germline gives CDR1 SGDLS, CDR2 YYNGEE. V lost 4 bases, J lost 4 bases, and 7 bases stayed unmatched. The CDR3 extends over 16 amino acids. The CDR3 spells CASSLLAGGGYNEQFF. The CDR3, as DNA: TGTGCCAGCAGCCTGCTAGCGGGGGGCGGATACAATGAGCAGTTCTTC.

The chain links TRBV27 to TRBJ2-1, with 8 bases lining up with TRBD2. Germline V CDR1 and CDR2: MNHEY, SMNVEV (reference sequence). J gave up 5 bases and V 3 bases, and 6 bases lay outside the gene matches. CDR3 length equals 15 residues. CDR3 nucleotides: TGTGCCAGCAGTTTTAGCGGGAATGAACACAATGAGCAGTTCTTC. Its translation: CASSFSGNEHNEQFF.

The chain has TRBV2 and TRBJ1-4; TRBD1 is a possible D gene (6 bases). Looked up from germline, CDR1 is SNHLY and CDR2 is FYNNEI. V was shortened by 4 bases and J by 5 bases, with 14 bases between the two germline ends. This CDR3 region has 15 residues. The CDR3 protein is CASSGSTGGNEKLFF. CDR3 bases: TGTGCCAGCAGTGGATCGACAGGTGGGAATGAAAAACTGTTTTTT. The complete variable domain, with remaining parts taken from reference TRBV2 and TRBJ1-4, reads EPEVTQTPSHQVTQMGQEVILRCVPISNHLYFYWYRQILGQKVEFLVSFYNNEISEKSEIFDDQFSVERPDGSNFTLKIRSTKLEDSAMYFCASSGSTGGNEKLFFGSGTQLSVL.

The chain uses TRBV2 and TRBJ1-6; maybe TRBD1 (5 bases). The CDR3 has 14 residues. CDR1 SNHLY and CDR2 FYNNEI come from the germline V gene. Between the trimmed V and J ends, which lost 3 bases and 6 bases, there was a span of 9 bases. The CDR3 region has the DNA TGTGCCAGCAGTGAGGAGGGACTTAATTCACCCCTCCACTTT. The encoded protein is CASSEEGLNSPLHF.

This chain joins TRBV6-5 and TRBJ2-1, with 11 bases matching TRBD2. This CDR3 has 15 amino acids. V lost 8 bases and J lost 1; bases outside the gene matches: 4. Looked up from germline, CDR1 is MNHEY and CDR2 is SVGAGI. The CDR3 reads CASASGGTSYNEQFF. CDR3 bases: TGTGCCAGCGCTAGCGGGGGGACATCCTACAATGAGCAGTTCTTC.

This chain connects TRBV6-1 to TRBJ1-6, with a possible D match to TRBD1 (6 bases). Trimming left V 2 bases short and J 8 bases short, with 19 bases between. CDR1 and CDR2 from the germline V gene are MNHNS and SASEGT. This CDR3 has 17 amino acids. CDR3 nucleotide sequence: TGTGCCAGCAGTGAATTACGGGGAGGGGGAGGTTATTCACCCCTCCACTTT. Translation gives CASSELRGGGGYSPLHF.

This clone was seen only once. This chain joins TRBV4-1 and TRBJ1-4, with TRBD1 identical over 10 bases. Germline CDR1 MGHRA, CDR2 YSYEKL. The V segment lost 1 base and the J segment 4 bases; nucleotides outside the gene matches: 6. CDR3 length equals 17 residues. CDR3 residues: CASSQGPGQGFNEKLFF. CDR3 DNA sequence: TGCGCCAGCAGCCAAGGTCCGGGACAGGGGTTTAATGAAAAACTGTTTTTT.

CDR3 sequence: CASSPNSGRVINEQFF. The CDR3 DNA reads as TGCGCCAGCAGCCCTAACAGCGGGAGGGTCATTAATGAGCAGTTCTTC. The chain employs TRBV4-1 and TRBJ2-1; TRBD2 agrees at 10 bases. After removal of 4 bases from V and 7 bases from J, the junction contained 10 bases not matched to a gene. The CDR3 runs to 16 residues. Germline V gene data show CDR1 as MGHRA and CDR2 as YSYEKL.

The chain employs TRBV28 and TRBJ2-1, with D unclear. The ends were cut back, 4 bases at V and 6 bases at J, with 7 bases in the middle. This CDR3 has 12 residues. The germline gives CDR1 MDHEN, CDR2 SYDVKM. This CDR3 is CASSSPGNEQFF. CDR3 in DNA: TGTGCCAGCAGTTCCCCGGGCAATGAGCAGTTCTTC.

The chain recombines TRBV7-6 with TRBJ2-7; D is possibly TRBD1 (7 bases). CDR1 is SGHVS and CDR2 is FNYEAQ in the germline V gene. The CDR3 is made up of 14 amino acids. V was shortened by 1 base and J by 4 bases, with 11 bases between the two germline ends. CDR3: CASSLGRGPYEQYF. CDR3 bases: TGTGCCAGCAGCTTAGGGAGGGGGCCATACGAGCAGTACTTC.

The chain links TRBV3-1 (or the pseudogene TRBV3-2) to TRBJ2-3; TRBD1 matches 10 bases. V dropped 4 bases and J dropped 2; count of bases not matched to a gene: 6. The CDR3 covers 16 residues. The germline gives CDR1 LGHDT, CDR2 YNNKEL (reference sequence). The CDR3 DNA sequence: TGTGCCAGCAGCCGGGGACAGGGGCTCTACACAGATACGCAGTATTTT. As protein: CASSRGQGLYTDTQYF.

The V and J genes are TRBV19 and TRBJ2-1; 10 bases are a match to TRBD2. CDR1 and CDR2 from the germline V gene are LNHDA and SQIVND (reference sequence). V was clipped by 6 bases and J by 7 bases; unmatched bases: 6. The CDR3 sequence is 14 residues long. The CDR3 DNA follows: TGTGCCAGTAGCGTAGTGGGACTAGCGAATGAGCAGTTCTTC. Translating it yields CASSVVGLANEQFF.